The next 8 T cell receptor beta chains were all read from a single sample in a study of cytomegalovirus exposure and HLA in healthy donors. PCR used 60 Vbeta primers and 13 Jbeta primers. The repertoire was sequenced with immunoSEQ multiplex PCR; TCRdb's copy has only in-frame clones and lacks some. The sample includes about 160,000 clones, roughly four fifths of them seen just once. The material sequenced was PBMCs. These receptors all stem from a man younger than 35 in good health and CMV-seronegative.

This clone was seen more than once but under ten times. This sample includes further DNA sequences coding for the same CDR3. The rearrangement uses TRBV9 and TRBJ2-2, with D perhaps TRBD1 (6 bases). CDR3 length: 15 amino acids. V was pared by 0 bases and J by 5 bases, with 11 bases between. CDR1 is SGDLS and CDR2 is YYNGEE in the germline V gene. The CDR3 spells CASSVEQGGTGELFF. DNA for the CDR3: TGTGCCAGCAGCGTAGAACAGGGTGGTACCGGGGAGCTGTTTTTT.

The rearrangement uses TRBV11-2 and TRBJ1-1; tentative D call: TRBD1 (6 bases). Trimming stripped 5 bases from V and 9 bases from J, with 19 bases between. CDR1 SGHAT and CDR2 FQNNGV come from the germline V gene. CDR3 length: 14 residues. CDR3 amino acids: CASSPNRVGGKAFF. The CDR3 coding sequence is TGTGCCAGCAGCCCGAACAGGGTAGGAGGAAAAGCTTTCTTT.

The chain carries TRBV7-8 and TRBJ2-5, with 8 bases that match TRBD1. J gave up 4 bases and V 3 bases, and 4 bases lay outside the gene matches. CDR1 is SGHVS and CDR2 is FQNEAQ in the germline V gene. CDR3 size: 14 residues. CDR3 bases: TGTGCCAGCAGCTTCCAGGGGGCATTAGAGACCCAGTACTTC. It translates to CASSFQGALETQYF.

The genes are TRBV5-4 and TRBJ2-7, with 7 bases identical to TRBD2. Germline CDR1 SGHNT, CDR2 YYREEE (reference sequence). CDR3 length equals 14 residues. The V gene end was trimmed by 4 bases and the J gene end by 1 base; junction bases not matched to a gene: 5. This CDR3 reads CASSPSGMSYEQYF. CDR3 in DNA: TGTGCCAGCAGCCCTAGCGGCATGTCCTACGAGCAGTACTTC.

The chain employs TRBV13 and TRBJ2-7; 12 nucleotides match TRBD2. J lost 7 bases, V lost 5 bases, and 12 bases had no gene match. The CDR3 totals 16 residues. CDR1 is PRHDT, CDR2 FYEKMQ, per germline (reference sequence). CDR3 residues: CASSPSPGTSGLEQYF. CDR3 sequence (DNA): TGTGCCAGCAGCCCATCCCCCGGGACTAGCGGGCTAGAGCAGTACTTC.

This clone has only a few counts. The chain employs TRBV18 and TRBJ1-5; 9 nucleotides agree with TRBD1. Germline CDR1 KGHSH, CDR2 LQKENI. The V and J ends lost 2 bases and 6 bases, in that order; junction bases with no gene match: 8. The CDR3 loop spans 16 amino acids. The CDR3 bases are TGTGCCAGCTCACCATTGCCTACAGGGGGCAGTCAGCCCCAGCATTTT. Its translation is CASSPLPTGGSQPQHF.

This clone is a singleton in its sample. This sequence joins TRBV6-5 and TRBJ2-7, with a weak D call TRBD1 (6 bases). Deletions cut 8 bases from V and 4 bases from J, with 18 bases between. The germline V gene has CDR1 MNHEY and CDR2 SVGAGI. The CDR3 loop spans 14 amino acids. The CDR3 spells CASSLNRVNYEQYF. CDR3 DNA: TGTGCCAGCTCCCTGAACAGGGTCAATTACGAGCAGTACTTC.

V is TRBV9 and J is TRBJ2-2; maybe TRBD2 (6 bases). Trimming removed 0 bases at V and 6 bases at J, with 15 bases between. The germline V gene has CDR1 SGDLS and CDR2 YYNGEE. This CDR3 has 16 amino acids. CDR3 bases: TGTGCCAGCAGCGTAGACCCGGGAGTACAACCCGGGGAGCTGTTTTTT. Amino acid sequence: CASSVDPGVQPGELFF.